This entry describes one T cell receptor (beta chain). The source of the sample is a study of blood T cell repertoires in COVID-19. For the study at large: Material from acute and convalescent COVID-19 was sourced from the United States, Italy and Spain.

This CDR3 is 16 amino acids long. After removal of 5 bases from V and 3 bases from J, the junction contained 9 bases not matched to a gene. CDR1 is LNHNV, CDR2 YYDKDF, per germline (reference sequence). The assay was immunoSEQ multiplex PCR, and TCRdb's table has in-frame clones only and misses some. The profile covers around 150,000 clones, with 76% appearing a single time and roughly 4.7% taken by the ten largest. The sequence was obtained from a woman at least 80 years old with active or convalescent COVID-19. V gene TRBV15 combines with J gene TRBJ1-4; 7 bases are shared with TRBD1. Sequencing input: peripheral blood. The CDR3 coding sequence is TGTGCCACCAGCCCGCCGTCGACAGGGTCTAATGAAAAACTGTTTTTT. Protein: CATSPPSTGSNEKLFF.